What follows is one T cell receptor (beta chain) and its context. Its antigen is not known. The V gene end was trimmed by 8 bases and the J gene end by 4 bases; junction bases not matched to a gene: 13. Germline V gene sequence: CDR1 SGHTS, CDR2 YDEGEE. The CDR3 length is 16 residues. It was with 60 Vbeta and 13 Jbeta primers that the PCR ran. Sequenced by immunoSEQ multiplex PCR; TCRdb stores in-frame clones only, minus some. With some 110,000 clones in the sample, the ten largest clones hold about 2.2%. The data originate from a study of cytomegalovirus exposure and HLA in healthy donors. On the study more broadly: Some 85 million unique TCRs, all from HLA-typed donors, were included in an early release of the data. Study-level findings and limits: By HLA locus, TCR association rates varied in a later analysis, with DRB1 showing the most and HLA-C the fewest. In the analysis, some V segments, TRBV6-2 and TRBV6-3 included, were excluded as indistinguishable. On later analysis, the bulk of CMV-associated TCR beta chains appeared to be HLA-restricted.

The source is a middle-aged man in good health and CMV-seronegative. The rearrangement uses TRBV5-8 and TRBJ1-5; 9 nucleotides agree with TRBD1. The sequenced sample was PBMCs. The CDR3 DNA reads TGTGCCAGTGGGGGGTTCCCGGGACAGGGTAATCAGCCCCAGCATTTT. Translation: CASGGFPGQGNQPQHF.